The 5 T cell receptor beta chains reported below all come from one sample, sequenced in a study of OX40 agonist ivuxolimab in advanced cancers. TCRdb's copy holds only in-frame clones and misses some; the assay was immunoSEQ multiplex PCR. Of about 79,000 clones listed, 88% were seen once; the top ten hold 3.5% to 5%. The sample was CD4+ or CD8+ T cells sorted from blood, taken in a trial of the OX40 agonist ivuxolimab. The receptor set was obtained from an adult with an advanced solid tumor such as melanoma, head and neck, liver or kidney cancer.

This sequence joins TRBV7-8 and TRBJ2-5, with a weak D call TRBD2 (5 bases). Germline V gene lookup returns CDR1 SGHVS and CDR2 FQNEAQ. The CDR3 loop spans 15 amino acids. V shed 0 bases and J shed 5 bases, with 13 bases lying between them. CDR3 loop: CASSLAAAGRETQYF. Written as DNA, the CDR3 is TGTGCCAGCAGCTTAGCGGCTGCGGGTAGGGAGACCCAGTACTTC.

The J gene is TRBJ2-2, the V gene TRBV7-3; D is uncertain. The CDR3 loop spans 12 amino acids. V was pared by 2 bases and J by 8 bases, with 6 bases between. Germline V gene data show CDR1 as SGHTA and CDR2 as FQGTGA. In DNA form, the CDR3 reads TGTGCCAGCAGCTTATTCCATGGGGAGCTGTTTTTT. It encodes CASSLFHGELFF. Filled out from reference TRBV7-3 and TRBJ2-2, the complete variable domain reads GAGVSQTPSNKVTEKGKYVELRCDPISGHTALYWYRQSLGQGPEFLIYFQGTGAADDSGLPNDRFFAVRPEGSVSTLKIQRTERGDSAVYLCASSLFHGELFFGEGSRLTVL.

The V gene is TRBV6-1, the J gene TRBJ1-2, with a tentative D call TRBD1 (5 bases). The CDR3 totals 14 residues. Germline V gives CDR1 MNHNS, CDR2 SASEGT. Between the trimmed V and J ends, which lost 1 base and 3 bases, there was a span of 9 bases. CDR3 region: CASSEGRGYYGYTF. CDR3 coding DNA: TGTGCCAGCAGTGAAGGGAGGGGCTACTATGGCTACACCTTC.

DNA for the CDR3: TGTGCCAGCAATCTAGCGGGAGGAGGAGATACGCAGTATTTT. As protein: CASNLAGGGDTQYF. This chain joins TRBV2 and TRBJ2-3, with 11 positions matching TRBD2. There are 14 residues in the CDR3. V was clipped by 7 bases and J by 5 bases; unmatched bases: 5. Germline V gives CDR1 SNHLY, CDR2 FYNNEI. The entire variable domain, with the rest obtained from reference TRBV2 and TRBJ2-3, is as follows: EPEVTQTPSHQVTQMGQEVILRCVPISNHLYFYWYRQILGQKVEFLVSFYNNEISEKSEIFDDQFSVERPDGSNFTLKIRSTKLEDSAMYFCASNLAGGGDTQYFGPGTRLTVL.

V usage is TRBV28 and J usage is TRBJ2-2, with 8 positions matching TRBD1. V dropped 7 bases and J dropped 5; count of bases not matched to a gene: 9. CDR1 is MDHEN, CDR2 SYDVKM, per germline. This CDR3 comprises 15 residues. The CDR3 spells CASTRGQGATGELFF. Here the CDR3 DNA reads TGTGCCAGCACCCGCGGGCAGGGGGCAACCGGGGAGCTGTTTTTT.